This T cell receptor beta chain derives from a study of blood T cell repertoires in COVID-19. The participants were between about 18 and 90 years old and came from 24 US areas. Participants had their cohort set by participant-reported clinical history. Authors' data handling: Amplification of reference gene primers provided the estimated nucleated cell counts. Assay used: immunoSEQ multiplex PCR; TCRdb lists only in-frame clones, some missing. That table supplies the V and J calls and clone size; D and trimming were determined from the DNA. This repertoire shows roughly 200,000 clones, 65% to 90% found once; its top ten account for more than 4.5%. The CDR3 has 12 residues. Trimming stripped 6 bases from V and 5 bases from J, with 10 bases between. Germline V gives CDR1 MNHEY, CDR2 SVGAGI.

The sequence was collected from a woman in her sixties with acute COVID-19. Sequenced material: PBMCs or T cells enriched from blood (not recorded which). This chain connects TRBV6-5 to TRBJ1-2; D is undetermined. As DNA, the CDR3 is TGTGCCAGCAGGGGCCAATGGTATGGCTACACCTTC. The encoded protein is CASRGQWYGYTF.